This T cell receptor beta chain was recorded in a study of T-cell memory formation after mild COVID-19. At the level of the study: TCR clusters were largely donor specific. Study-wide results and limits: Clones contracting over day 15 to 85 were CD4/CD8 balanced, with later expanders leaning CD4+. Mainly CM and EM harbored the contracting CD4+ clones; mainly EMRA harbored the CD8+ ones.

The CDR3 spans 15 residues. Germline V CDR1 and CDR2: SGHVS, FNYEAQ. The V and J ends lost 1 base and 7 bases respectively, with 13 bases between them. Constant-segment primers and 5'RACE yielded cDNA libraries for TCR alpha and TCR beta, each carrying sample barcodes and UMIs. TCRdb reprocessed the 5' RACE reads via MiXCR and lists one record per CDR3 protein. This table has around 390,000 distinct CDR3 sequences, more than 15% appearing once. There are many counts of this clonotype. Its antigen is still unknown. The origin of this receptor is a man between 18 and 29 years old who had mild COVID-19 (a few samples of this study predate the infection). Cell type and time point are not known. The material sequenced was PBMCs or a T cell subset sorted from them (not recorded which). The V gene is TRBV7-6, the J gene TRBJ1-4; no clear D. CDR3 sequence (DNA): TGTGCCAGCAGCTTAGAACGTGGGAGGAGTGAAAAACTGTTTTTT. Protein sequence: CASSLERGRSEKLFF.